This T cell receptor (beta chain) is drawn from a study of CD8 T cells in Susac syndrome. Random hexamers were used to reverse transcribe an amount of about 0.5 to 1 ug RNA. Amplification of TCR beta CDR3 used immunoSEQ multiplex PCR across 54 Vbeta and 13 Jbeta. MiXCR, run by TCRdb on the immunoSEQ multiplex PCR reads, gives a single entry per CDR3 protein. This sample has approximately 110,000 distinct CDR3 sequences, with more than 90% found just once. Study outcomes and limitations: The relatively small number of individuals in the TCR sequencing and HLA analysis was acknowledged by the study.

This CDR3 has 15 residues. V shed 6 bases and J shed 3 bases, with 18 bases lying between them. Germline V gene sequence: CDR1 KGHSH, CDR2 LQKENI. Turning to this clonotype: What it recognizes is unknown.

The chain combines TRBV18 with TRBJ2-7; TRBD2 might be the D (7 bases). The receptor's source is a human donor in good health. The material sequenced was CD4+ T cells from PBMCs. The DNA of the CDR3 is TGTGCCAGCTCCCACGGGGGGCCCCCTGACTACGAGCAGTACTTC. Translating it yields CASSHGGPPDYEQYF.